A single T cell receptor beta chain is shown here with its context. Its antigen is not known. This sample was taken from a study of shared clonotypes between healthy human individuals. This CDR3 spans 14 amino acids. Trimming took off 0 bases at V and 6 bases at J, with 12 bases between the two ends. The germline CDR1 and CDR2 sequences are SGDLS and YYNGEE. General observations from the study: Lower generation probabilities were found for non-shared clonotypes than for those shared by all four donors. It was anticipated that sequencing depth would influence how many clonotypes donors shared. Blood was the sole source, and tissue repertoires probably differ.

Within Nashville, Tennessee resided all donors, each a Caucasian adult. Profiled with immunoSEQ multiplex PCR; TCRdb holds only in-frame clones, not every one. The data contain around 320,000 clones, roughly 84% of them singletons. Sequencing used memory CD8+ T cells sorted from blood. Subset specified: CD45RO+ cells pooled with CCR7-negative TemRA cells. The rearrangement uses TRBV9 and TRBJ1-1; D unresolved. The sequence derives from a man between 18 and 29 years old in good health. CDR3 region: CASSVGPSGPEAFF. For the CDR3, the DNA is TGTGCCAGCAGCGTAGGACCCTCAGGTCCTGAAGCTTTCTTT.